This TCR beta chain is drawn from a study of T cells in Graves' hyperthyroidism and ophthalmopathy. V shed 5 bases and J shed 8 bases, with 12 bases lying between them. CDR3 length: 12 residues. It was considered stable Graves' hyperthyroidism when ophthalmopathy did not progress within 18 months. Diagnosis of hyperthyroidism was new in patients aged 18 to 65, and its duration was under 2 months. On this clonotype itself: Its target is unknown.

General study points: Ophthalmopathy and stable hyperthyroidism were told apart by a 13 V-J model. Among thyroid clonotypes expanded above 0.001, most also appeared in blood.

Amplified TCR beta CDR3 regions came from RNA transcripts. In the first-round RT-PCR of the TCR CDR3, the HTBI primer set was used. Each CDR3 protein is one row after TCRdb ran MiXCR on the multiplex PCR reads. In the table there are around 700,000 distinct CDR3 sequences, around 40% of which are singletons. V usage is TRBV12-3 or TRBV12-4 and J usage is TRBJ1-2, with D unresolved. This sequence was found in a woman aged 40-49 years with Graves' hyperthyroidism. Sequenced material: blood. The DNA of the CDR3 is TGTGCCAGCAGTGCTGGGGTTGTCGGCTACACCTTC. Translating it yields CASSAGVVGYTF.